This TCR beta chain originates from a study of patients and donors after allogeneic stem cell transplantation. TCRdb analysed the RT-PCR reads with MiXCR anew, one entry per CDR3 protein. Among 150,000 or so distinct CDR3 sequences listed, approximately 22% were seen once. The CDR3 sequence is 13 residues long. CDR1 and CDR2 (germline): SGHTA, FQGNSA. V dropped 1 base and J dropped 7 bases, with 8 bases sitting between them. In this sample, this clonotype turned up a few times. Sequences were obtained from blood, either unsorted or a sorted T cell fraction (not recorded which). This TCR derives from a human donor who was either an allogeneic HSCT recipient or a stem cell or donor lymphocyte infusion donor (not recorded which). It is not recorded whose cells these are; they may come from a transplant donor. V and J are TRBV7-2 and TRBJ2-1; D gene unclear. The CDR3 nucleotides are TGTGCCAGCAGCTTAGGGGTCGTAAATGAGCAGTTCTTC. It translates to CASSLGVVNEQFF.